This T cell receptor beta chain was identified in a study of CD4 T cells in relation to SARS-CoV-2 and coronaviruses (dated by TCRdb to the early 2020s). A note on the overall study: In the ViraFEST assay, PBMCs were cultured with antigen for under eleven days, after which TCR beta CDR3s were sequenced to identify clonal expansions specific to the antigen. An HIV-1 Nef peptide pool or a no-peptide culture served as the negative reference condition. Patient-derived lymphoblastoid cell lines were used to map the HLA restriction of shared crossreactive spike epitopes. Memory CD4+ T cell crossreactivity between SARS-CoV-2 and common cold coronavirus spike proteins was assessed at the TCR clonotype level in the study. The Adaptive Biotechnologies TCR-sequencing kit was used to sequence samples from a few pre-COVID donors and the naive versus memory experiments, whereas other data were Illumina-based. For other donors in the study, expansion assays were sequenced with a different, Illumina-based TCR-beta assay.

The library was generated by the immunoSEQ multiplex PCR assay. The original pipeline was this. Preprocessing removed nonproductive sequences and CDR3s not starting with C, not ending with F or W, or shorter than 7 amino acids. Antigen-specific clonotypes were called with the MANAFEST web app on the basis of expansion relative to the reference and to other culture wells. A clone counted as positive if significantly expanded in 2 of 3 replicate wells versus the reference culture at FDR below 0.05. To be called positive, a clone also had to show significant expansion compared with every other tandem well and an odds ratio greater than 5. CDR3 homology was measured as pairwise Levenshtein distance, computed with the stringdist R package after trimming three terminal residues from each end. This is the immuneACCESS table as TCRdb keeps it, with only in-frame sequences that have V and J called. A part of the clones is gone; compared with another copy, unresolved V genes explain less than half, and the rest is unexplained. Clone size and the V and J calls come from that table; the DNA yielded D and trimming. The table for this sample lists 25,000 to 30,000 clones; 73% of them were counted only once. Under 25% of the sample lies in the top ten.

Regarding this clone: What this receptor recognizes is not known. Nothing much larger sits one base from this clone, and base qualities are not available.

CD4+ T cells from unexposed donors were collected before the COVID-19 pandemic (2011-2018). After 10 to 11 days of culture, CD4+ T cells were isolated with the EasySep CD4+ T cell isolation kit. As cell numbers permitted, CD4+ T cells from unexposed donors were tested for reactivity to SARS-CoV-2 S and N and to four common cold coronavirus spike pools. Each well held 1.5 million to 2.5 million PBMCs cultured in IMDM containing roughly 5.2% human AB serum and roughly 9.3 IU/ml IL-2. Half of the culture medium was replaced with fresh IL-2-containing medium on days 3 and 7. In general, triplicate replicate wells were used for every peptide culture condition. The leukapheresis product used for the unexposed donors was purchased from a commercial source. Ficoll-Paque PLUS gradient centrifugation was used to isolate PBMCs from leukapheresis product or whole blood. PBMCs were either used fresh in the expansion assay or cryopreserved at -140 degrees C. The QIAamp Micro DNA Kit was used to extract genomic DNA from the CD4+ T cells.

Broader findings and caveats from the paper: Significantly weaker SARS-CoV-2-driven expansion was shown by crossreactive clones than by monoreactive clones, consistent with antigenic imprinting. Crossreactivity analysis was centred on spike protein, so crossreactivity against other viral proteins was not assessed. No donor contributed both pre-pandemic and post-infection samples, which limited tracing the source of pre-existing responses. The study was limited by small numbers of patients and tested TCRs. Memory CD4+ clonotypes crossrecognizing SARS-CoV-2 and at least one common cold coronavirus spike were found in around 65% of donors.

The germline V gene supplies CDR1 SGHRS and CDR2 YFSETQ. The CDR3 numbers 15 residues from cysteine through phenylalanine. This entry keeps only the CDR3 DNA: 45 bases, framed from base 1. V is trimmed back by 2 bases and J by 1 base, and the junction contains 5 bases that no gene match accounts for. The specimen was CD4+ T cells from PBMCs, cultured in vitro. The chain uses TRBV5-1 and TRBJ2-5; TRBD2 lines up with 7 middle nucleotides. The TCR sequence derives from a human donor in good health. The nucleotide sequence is TGCGCCAGCAGCTTCGATTGGGGGGGCCAAGAGACCCAGTACTTC. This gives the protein CASSFDWGGQETQYF.